These 9 T cell receptor beta chains originate from one sample sequenced in a study of cytomegalovirus exposure and HLA in healthy donors. The table came from immunoSEQ multiplex PCR; TCRdb's copy has only in-frame clones and leaves some out. The sample includes tens of thousands of clones, roughly 91% of them seen just once. The sequenced sample consisted of PBMCs. The receptors stem from a man in his thirties or forties in good health and CMV-seronegative.

CDR3 region: CASSPRGLAGGIGQYF. The DNA for the CDR3 is TGTGCCAGCAGCCCGAGAGGACTAGCGGGAGGTATTGGGCAGTATTTT. The V call is TRBV7-2, the J call TRBJ2-3, with 14 bases lining up with TRBD2. CDR1 is SGHTA, CDR2 FQGNSA, per germline. The CDR3 has 16 amino acids. The V gene end was trimmed by 5 bases and the J gene end by 11 bases; junction bases not matched to a gene: 12.

The rearrangement joins TRBV9 to TRBJ2-7; D may be TRBD2 (6 bases). CDR1 and CDR2 (germline): SGDLS, YYNGEE. There are 15 residues in the CDR3. V shed 3 bases and J shed 5 bases, with 18 bases lying between them. CDR3 sequence (DNA): TGTGCCAGCAGCGGATCCGGGACGGGGAGGCACGAGCAGTACTTC. Residues: CASSGSGTGRHEQYF.

This clone was counted a single time. This rearrangement joins TRBV6-5 to TRBJ2-7; D might be TRBD1 (5 bases). The CDR3 runs 15 residues. Trimming pared 2 bases from V and 6 bases from J, leaving 17 bases between. Germline CDR1 reads MNHEY; CDR2 reads SVGAGI. CDR3 residues: CASSYIRVTKTEQYF. The CDR3 bases are TGTGCCAGCAGTTACATCAGGGTCACGAAAACCGAGCAGTACTTC.

The DNA of the CDR3 is TGTGCCAGCTCACCAACGACTAGCGGATCCTACAATGAGCAGTTCTTC. Translating it yields CASSPTTSGSYNEQFF. The chain is built from TRBV18 and TRBJ2-1; 9 nucleotides align to TRBD2. CDR3 length: 16 residues. The germline V gene encodes CDR1 KGHSH and CDR2 LQKENI. V shed 2 bases, J shed 1 base, and the junction held 3 bases outside the gene matches. Filled out from reference TRBV18 and TRBJ2-1, the complete variable domain reads NAGVMQNPRHLVRRRGQEARLRCSPMKGHSHVYWYRQLPEEGLKFMVYLQKENIIDESGMPKERFSAEFPKEGPSILRIQQVVRGDSAAYFCASSPTTSGSYNEQFFGPGTRLTVL.

The chain uses TRBV29-1 and TRBJ2-1; 7 bases map to TRBD2. The ends lost 1 base at V and 8 bases at J; junction bases unmatched: 8. Germline CDR1 reads SQVTM; CDR2 reads ANQGSEA. The CDR3 totals 14 residues. The CDR3 DNA is TGCAGCGTTGAAGGTCTAGCGGCTTTGGATGAGCAGTTCTTC. It translates to CSVEGLAALDEQFF.

The V and J genes are TRBV6-5 and TRBJ1-2; D uncertain. The CDR3 covers 16 residues. The germline V gene has CDR1 MNHEY and CDR2 SVGAGI. V lost 0 bases and J lost 4, with 15 bases in between. CDR3 nucleotide sequence: TGTGCCAGCAGTTACTCGATTAGGTCGGAGACCTATGGCTACACCTTC. It yields the protein CASSYSIRSETYGYTF.

This chain connects TRBV7-8 to TRBJ2-7, with D hard to call. With 0 bases removed from V and 7 bases from J, the gap between germline ends came to 7 bases. The CDR3 is 12 residues long. The V gene's germline CDR1 is SGHVS and CDR2 FQNEAQ. In DNA, the CDR3 is TGTGCCAGCAGCTTAGCGCAGTATGAGCAGTACTTC. Amino acids: CASSLAQYEQYF.

The chain recombines TRBV4-2 with TRBJ2-2; TRBD2 might be the D (7 bases). Germline CDR1 reads LGHNA; CDR2 reads YNFKEQ. The CDR3 is 18 amino acids. The germline V and J ends were trimmed by 0 bases and 5 bases, with 19 bases remaining between them. CDR3 residues: CASSQEGPGGLGTGELFF. CDR3 DNA: TGTGCCAGCAGCCAAGAGGGGCCCGGGGGGCTCGGAACCGGGGAGCTGTTTTTT.

The chain joins TRBV11-2 to TRBJ1-1; 8 bases line up with TRBD1. Unmatched junction bases numbered 8, after V lost 5 bases and J lost 0 bases. The CDR3 runs 16 residues. Germline V gives CDR1 SGHAT, CDR2 FQNNGV. CDR3 loop: CASSARTGRVNTEAFF. Here the CDR3 DNA reads TGTGCCAGCAGCGCCCGGACAGGGAGAGTGAACACTGAAGCTTTCTTT.